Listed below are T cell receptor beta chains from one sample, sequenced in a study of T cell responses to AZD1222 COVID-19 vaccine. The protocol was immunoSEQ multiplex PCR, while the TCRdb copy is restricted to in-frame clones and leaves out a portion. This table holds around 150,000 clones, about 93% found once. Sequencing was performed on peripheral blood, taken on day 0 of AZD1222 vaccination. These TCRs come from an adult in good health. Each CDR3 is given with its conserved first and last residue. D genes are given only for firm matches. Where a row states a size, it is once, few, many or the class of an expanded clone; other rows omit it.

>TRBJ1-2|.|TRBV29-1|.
CSVVSPGRGAYGYTF
TGCAGCGTCGTATCTCCGGGTAGGGGAGCCTATGGCTACACCTTC
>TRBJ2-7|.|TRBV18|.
CASSKGTYEQYF
TGTGCCAGCTCAAAAGGGACATACGAGCAGTACTTC
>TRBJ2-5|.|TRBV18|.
CASSPLHNQETQYF
TGTGCCAGCTCACCCCTACACAACCAAGAGACCCAGTACTTC
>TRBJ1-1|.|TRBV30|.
CAWDLRWNTEAFF
TGTGCCTGGGACCTGCGATGGAACACTGAAGCTTTCTTT
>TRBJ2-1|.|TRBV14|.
CASSLLGVSEQFF
TGTGCCAGCAGCCTCTTAGGGGTTTCAGAGCAGTTCTTC
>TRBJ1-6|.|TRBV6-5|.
CASSRQENSPLHF
TGTGCCAGCAGTAGACAGGAGAATTCACCCCTCCACTTT
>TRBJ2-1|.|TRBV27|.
CASSLSSASDNEQFF
TGTGCCAGCAGTTTATCTAGCGCGAGTGACAATGAGCAGTTCTTC
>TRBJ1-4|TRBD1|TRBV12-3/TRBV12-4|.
CASSHVGTAYSF
TGTGCCAGCAGCCATGTCGGGACAGCTTATTCTTTT
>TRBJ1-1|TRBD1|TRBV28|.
CASSFIFGTAITEAFF
TGTGCCAGCAGTTTCATATTCGGGACAGCAATCACTGAAGCTTTCTTT
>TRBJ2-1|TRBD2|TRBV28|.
CASRLAGGPNEQFF
TGTGCCAGCAGGCTAGCGGGAGGTCCCAATGAGCAGTTCTTC
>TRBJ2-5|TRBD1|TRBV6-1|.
CASSDPLVGQAPLAQYF
TGTGCCAGCAGTGACCCTTTAGTAGGACAGGCCCCTCTGGCCCAGTACTTC
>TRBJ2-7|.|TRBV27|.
CASTSTGASYEQYF
TGTGCCAGCACTTCCACCGGGGCCTCCTACGAGCAGTACTTC
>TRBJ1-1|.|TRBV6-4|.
CASSRTGSWTEAFF
TGTGCCAGCAGTCGAACAGGTTCTTGGACTGAAGCTTTCTTT
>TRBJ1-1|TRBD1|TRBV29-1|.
CSVEEFTGGNTEAFF
TGCAGCGTTGAAGAGTTTACAGGGGGAAATACTGAAGCTTTCTTT
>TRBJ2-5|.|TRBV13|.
CASSLQGLQETQYF
TGTGCCAGCAGCTTACAGGGGTTACAAGAGACCCAGTACTTC
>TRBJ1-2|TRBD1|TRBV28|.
CASRGTGTGQGLYGYTF
TGTGCCAGCAGGGGTACGGGCACCGGACAGGGACTCTATGGCTACACCTTC
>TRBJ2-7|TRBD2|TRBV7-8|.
CASSLAGGPVTEQYF
TGTGCCAGCAGCTTAGCGGGAGGGCCAGTGACCGAGCAGTACTTC
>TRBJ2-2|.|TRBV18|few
CASSPPGQLFF
TGTGCCAGCTCACCACCTGGGCAGCTGTTTTTT
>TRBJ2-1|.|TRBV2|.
CASSDRHGGEQFF
TGTGCCAGCAGTGACCGGCATGGGGGTGAGCAGTTCTTC
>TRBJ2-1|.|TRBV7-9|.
CASSLREQFF
TGTGCCAGCAGCTTGAGGGAGCAGTTCTTC
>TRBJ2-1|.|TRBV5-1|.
CASSPGTKGGEQFF
TGCGCCAGCAGTCCCGGGACTAAGGGGGGTGAGCAGTTCTTC
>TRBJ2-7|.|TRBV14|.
CASSHPLRYEQYF
TGTGCCAGCAGCCACCCTTTACGCTACGAGCAGTACTTC
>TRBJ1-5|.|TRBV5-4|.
CASSLDSNQPQHF
TGTGCCAGCAGCCTTGACTCCAATCAGCCCCAGCATTTT
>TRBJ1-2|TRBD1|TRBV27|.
CASSFRMGTGASSRGYTF
TGTGCCAGCAGTTTTCGGATGGGGACAGGGGCTTCATCTCGCGGCTACACCTTC
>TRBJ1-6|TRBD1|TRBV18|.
CASSRTGGDSPLHF
TGTGCCAGCTCGCGAACAGGGGGCGATTCACCCCTCCACTTT
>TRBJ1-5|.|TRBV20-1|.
CSASRQGRNQPQHF
TGCAGTGCTAGTCGGCAGGGACGCAATCAGCCCCAGCATTTT
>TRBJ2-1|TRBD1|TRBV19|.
CASSIALLQDRAKFF
TGTGCCAGTAGTATAGCCCTTCTCCAAGACAGGGCCAAGTTCTTC
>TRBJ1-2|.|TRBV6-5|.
CASSPAWGGYTF
TGTGCCAGCAGTCCTGCCTGGGGTGGCTACACCTTC
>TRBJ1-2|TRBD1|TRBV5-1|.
CASSGGTGGRDGYTF
TGCGCCAGCAGCGGAGGGACAGGGGGCCGAGATGGCTACACCTTC
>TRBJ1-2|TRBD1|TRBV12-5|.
CASGLGTGVNYGYTF
TGTGCTAGTGGTTTGGGGACAGGGGTTAACTATGGCTACACCTTC
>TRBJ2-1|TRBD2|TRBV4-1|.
CASSQEEEREDYNEQFF
TGCGCCAGCAGCCAAGAGGAGGAGCGGGAGGACTACAATGAGCAGTTCTTC
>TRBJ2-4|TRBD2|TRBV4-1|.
CASSSAGTSGIQYF
TGCGCCAGTTCTTCTGCCGGGACTAGCGGGATTCAGTACTTC
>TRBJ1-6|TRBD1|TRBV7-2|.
CASRKDRARSSYNSPLHF
TGTGCCAGCCGAAAGGACAGGGCCCGTAGCTCCTATAATTCACCCCTCCACTTT
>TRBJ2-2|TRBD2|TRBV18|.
CASSPGGRSRTGELFF
TGTGCCAGCTCACCCGGCGGGAGGAGTAGGACCGGGGAGCTGTTTTTT
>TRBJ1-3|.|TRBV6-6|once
CAGTHGARGTIYF
TGTGCCGGGACCCACGGGGCTCGGGGCACCATATATTTT
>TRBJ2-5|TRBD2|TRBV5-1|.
CASSLQKTSGREETQYF
TGCGCCAGCAGCTTGCAAAAGACTAGCGGGAGGGAAGAGACCCAGTACTTC
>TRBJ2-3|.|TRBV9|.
CASSVGSGGTDTQYF
TGTGCCAGCAGCGTAGGATCGGGTGGCACAGATACGCAGTATTTT
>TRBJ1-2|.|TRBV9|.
CASSVGGGRYGYTF
TGTGCCAGCAGCGTGGGGGGAGGAAGATATGGCTACACCTTC
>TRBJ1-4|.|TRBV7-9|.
CASSRTTGESPWEKLFF
TGTGCCAGCAGCAGAACTACCGGGGAATCCCCTTGGGAAAAACTGTTTTTT
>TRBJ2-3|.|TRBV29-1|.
CSVGLQYTDTQYF
TGCAGCGTAGGCCTTCAATACACAGATACGCAGTATTTT
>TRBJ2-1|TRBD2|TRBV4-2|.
CASSPGGGSDNEQFF
TGTGCCAGCAGCCCCGGGGGAGGGTCGGACAATGAGCAGTTCTTC
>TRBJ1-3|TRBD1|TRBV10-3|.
CAIRGTAFGNTIYF
TGTGCCATCAGGGGGACAGCCTTTGGAAACACCATATATTTT
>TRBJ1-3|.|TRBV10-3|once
CALLREGINTIYF
TGTGCCCTCCTGCGGGAGGGGATCAACACCATATATTTT
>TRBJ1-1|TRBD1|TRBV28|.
CASSEPDTGDTEAFF
TGTGCCAGCAGTGAGCCCGATACAGGGGACACTGAAGCTTTCTTT
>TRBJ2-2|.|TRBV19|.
CASSIGQNTGELFF
TGTGCCAGTAGTATAGGCCAGAACACCGGGGAGCTGTTTTTT
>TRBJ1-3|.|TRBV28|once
CASSLTEGSGNTIYF
TGTGCCAGCAGTTTGACAGAAGGCTCTGGAAACACCATATATTTT
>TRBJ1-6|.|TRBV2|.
CASSERQGGSPLHF
TGTGCCAGCAGTGAGCGCCAGGGCGGGTCACCCCTCCACTTT
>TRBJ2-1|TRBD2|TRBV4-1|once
CASSQGYASGPYNEQFF
TGCGCCAGCAGCCAAGGTTACGCTAGCGGCCCCTACAATGAGCAGTTCTTC
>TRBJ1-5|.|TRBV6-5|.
CASSKTGLSNQPQHF
TGTGCCAGCAGCAAAACAGGTCTCAGCAATCAGCCCCAGCATTTT
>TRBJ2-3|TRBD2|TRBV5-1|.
CASSLGLAGDTQYF
TGCGCCAGCAGCCTCGGACTAGCGGGAGATACGCAGTATTTT
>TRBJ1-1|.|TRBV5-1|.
CASSLTAARYSNTEAFF
TGCGCCAGCAGCTTGACCGCGGCCCGATATTCGAACACTGAAGCTTTCTTT
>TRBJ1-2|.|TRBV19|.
CASSAFSGLGRYTF
TGTGCCAGTAGCGCATTCTCGGGCCTCGGGCGCTACACCTTC
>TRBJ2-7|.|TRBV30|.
CAWNQDSYEQYF
TGTGCCTGGAACCAGGACAGCTACGAGCAGTACTTC
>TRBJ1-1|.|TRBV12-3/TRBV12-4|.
CASTVWSTEAFF
TGTGCCAGCACCGTTTGGAGCACTGAAGCTTTCTTT
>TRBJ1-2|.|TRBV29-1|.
CSVGTTGSSGNYGYTF
TGCAGCGTTGGTACGACAGGATCCTCGGGGAACTATGGCTACACCTTC
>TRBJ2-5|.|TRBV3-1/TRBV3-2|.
CASSQYQETQYF
TGTGCCAGCAGCCAGTACCAAGAGACCCAGTACTTC